This T cell receptor (beta chain) was sequenced during a study of shared clonotypes between healthy human individuals. The overall study: Per donor, CD8 memory used one plate, CD8 naive used two, CD4 memory used three and CD4 naive used three. Study-wide findings and caveats: Of the naive CD4 clonotypes, about 5% were shared across a few donors.

The CDR3 runs 16 residues. The V gene's germline CDR1 is KGHSH and CDR2 LQKENI. The trim removed 4 bases at V and 2 bases at J, leaving 11 bases unmatched. In regard to this clone: The target antigen is unknown.

It was at deep level that the assay was run. As processed by the authors: Sequence data from immunoSEQ were junction-only and lacked quality scores; consequently, filtering differed. Sequencing was performed with immunoSEQ multiplex PCR; in TCRdb, only in-frame clones are kept and a portion is missing. Clonal size and the V and J genes are those of that table, whereas D and trimming came from the DNA. This sample carries 2.3 million or so clones, 85% to 95% of them seen once, and the ten largest clones take 0.39%. The TCR originated in a man aged 18 to 30 in good health. Some clones in this sample may be carry-over from other donors' samples. The rearrangement joins TRBV18 to TRBJ2-7; 7 bases agree with TRBD1. The sequenced sample was naive CD4+ T cells from PBMCs. Noted subset: CD45RA+ positively selected. The CDR3: CASSQGAGSFAYEQYF. CDR3 nucleotide sequence: TGTGCCAGCTCACAGGGGGCAGGGTCTTTTGCCTACGAGCAGTACTTC.